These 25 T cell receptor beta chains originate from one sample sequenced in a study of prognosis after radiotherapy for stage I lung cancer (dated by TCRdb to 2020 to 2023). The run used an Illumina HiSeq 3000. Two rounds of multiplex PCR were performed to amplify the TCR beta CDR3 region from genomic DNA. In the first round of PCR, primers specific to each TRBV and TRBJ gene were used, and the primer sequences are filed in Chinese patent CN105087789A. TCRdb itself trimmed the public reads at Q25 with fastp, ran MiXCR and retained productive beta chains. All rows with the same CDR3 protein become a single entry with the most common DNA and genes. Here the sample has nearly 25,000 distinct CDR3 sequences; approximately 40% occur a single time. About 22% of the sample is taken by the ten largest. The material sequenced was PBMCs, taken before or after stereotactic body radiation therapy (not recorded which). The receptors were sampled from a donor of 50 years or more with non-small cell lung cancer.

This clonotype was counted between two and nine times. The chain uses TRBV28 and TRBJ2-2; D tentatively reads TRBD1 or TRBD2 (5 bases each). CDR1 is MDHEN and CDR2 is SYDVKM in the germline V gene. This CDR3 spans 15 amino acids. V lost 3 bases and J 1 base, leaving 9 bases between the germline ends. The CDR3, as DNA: TGTGCCAGCAGTTTTGGGGGTATGAACACCGGGGAGCTGTTTTTT. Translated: CASSFGGMNTGELFF.

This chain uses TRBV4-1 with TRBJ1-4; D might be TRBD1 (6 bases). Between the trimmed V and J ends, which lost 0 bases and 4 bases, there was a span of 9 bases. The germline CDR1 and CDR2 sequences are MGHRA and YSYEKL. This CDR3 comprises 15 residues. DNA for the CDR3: TGCGCCAGCAGCCAAGATGGCAGGGGTAATGAAAAACTGTTTTTT. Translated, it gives CASSQDGRGNEKLFF.

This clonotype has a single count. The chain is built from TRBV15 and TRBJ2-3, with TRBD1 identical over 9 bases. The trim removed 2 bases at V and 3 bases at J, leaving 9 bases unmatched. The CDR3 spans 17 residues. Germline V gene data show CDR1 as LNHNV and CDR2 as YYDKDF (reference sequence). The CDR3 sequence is CATSRLVTGGRTDTQYF. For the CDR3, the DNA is TGTGCCACCAGCAGACTTGTTACAGGGGGCAGAACAGATACGCAGTATTTT.

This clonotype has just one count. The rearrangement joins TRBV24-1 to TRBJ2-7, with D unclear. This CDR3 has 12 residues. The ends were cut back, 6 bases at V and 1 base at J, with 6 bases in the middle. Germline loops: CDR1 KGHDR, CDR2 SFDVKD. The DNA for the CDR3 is TGTGCCACCAGTATCGGGTCCTACGAGCAGTACTTC. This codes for CATSIGSYEQYF.

This chain's CDR3 is CASSFQAWNEQFF. CDR3 in DNA: TGTGCCAGCAGTTTTCAGGCTTGGAATGAGCAGTTCTTC. The gene calls are TRBV12-3 or TRBV12-4 and TRBJ2-1; D not certain. V was cut by 3 bases and J by 7 bases, with 10 bases left in between. CDR3 length: 13 residues.

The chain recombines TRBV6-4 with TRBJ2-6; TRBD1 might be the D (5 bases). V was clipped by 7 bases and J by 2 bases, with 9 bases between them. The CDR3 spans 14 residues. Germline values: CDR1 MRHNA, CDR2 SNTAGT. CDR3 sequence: CASKAGPGANVLTF. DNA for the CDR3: TGTGCCAGCAAAGCAGGGCCTGGGGCCAACGTCCTGACTTTC.

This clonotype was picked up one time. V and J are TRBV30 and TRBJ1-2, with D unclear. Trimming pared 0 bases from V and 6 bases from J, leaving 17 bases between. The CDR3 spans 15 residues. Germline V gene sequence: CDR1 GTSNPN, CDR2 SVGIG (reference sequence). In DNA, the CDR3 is TGTGCCTGGAGTGTACGCATTTCCCCGAGAGATGGCTACACCTTC. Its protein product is CAWSVRISPRDGYTF.

CDR3 amino acids: CASESRGIMNTEAFF. CDR3 DNA: TGTGCCAGCGAATCCAGGGGTATTATGAACACTGAAGCTTTCTTT. The gene calls are TRBV6-1 and TRBJ1-1; TRBD1 might be the D (6 bases). Per germline, CDR1 MNHNS and CDR2 SASEGT. The CDR3 has 15 amino acids. Between the trimmed V and J ends, which lost 8 bases and 0 bases, there was a span of 16 bases.

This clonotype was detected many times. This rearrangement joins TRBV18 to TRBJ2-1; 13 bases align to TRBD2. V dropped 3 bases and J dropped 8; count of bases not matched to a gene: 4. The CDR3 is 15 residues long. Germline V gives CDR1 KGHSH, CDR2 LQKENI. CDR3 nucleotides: TGTGCCAGCTCACCCGGGACTAGCGGGATCTATGAGCAGTTCTTC. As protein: CASSPGTSGIYEQFF.

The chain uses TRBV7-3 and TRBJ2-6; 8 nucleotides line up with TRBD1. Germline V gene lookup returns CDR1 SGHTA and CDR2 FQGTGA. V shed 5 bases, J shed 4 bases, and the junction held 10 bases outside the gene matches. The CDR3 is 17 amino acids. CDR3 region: CASSPGTGLQGANVLTF. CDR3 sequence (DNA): TGTGCCAGCAGCCCCGGGACAGGCCTCCAAGGGGCCAACGTCCTGACTTTC.

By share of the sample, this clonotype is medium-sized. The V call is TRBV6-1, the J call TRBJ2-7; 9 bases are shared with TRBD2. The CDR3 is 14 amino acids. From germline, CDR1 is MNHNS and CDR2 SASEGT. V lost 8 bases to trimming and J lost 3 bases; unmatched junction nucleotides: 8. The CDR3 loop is CASGVGAGGYEQYF. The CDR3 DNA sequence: TGTGCCAGCGGGGTGGGAGCGGGAGGCTACGAGCAGTACTTC.

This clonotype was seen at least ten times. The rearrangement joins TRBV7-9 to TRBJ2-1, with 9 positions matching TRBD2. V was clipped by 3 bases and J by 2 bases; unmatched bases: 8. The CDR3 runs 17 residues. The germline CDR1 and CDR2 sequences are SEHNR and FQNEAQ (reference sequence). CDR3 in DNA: TGTGCCAGCAGCTTGGCGACTAGCGGTAAGACCTACAATGAGCAGTTCTTC. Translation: CASSLATSGKTYNEQFF.

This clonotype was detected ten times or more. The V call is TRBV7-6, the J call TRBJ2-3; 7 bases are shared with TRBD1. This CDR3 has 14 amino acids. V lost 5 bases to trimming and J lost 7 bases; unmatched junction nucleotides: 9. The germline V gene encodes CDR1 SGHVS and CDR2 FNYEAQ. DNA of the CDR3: TGTGCCAGCAGCGTGGACAGGTTGGATCATACGCAGTATTTT. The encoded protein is CASSVDRLDHTQYF.

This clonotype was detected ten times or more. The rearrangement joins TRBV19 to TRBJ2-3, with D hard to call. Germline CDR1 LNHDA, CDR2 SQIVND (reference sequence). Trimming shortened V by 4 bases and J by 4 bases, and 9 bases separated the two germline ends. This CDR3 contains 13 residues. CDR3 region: CASSNLGSDTQYF. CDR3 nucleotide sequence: TGTGCCAGTAGTAACCTAGGATCAGATACGCAGTATTTT.

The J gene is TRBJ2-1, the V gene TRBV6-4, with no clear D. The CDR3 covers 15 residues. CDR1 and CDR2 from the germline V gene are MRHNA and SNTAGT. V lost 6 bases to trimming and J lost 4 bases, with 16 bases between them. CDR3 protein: CASRVSTSSYNEQFF. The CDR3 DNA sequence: TGTGCCAGCAGGGTTTCGACTTCGTCTTACAATGAGCAGTTCTTC.

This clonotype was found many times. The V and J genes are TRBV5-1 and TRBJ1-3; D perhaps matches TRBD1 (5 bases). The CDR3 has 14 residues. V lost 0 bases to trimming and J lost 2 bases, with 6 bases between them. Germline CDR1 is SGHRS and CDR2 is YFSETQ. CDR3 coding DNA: TGCGCCAGCAGCTTGGGACAGCCTGGAAACACCATATATTTT. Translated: CASSLGQPGNTIYF.

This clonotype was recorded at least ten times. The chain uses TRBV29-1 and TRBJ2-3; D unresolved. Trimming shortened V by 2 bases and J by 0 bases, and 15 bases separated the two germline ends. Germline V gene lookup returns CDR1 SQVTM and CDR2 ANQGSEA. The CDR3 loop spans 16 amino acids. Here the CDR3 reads CSVEMAVRTSTDTQYF. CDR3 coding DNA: TGCAGCGTTGAAATGGCAGTTAGAACTAGCACAGATACGCAGTATTTT.

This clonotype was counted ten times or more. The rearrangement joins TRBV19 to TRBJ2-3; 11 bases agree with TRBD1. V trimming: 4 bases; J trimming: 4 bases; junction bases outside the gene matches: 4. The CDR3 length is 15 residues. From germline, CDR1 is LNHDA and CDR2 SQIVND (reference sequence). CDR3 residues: CASSKDRGQADTQYF. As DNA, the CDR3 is TGTGCCAGTAGTAAGGACAGGGGGCAGGCAGATACGCAGTATTTT.

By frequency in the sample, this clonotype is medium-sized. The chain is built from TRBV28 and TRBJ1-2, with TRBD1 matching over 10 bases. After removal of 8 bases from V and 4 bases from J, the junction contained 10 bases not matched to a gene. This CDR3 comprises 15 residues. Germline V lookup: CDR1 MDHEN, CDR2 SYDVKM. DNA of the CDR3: TGTGCCAGCTACCCTGGGACAGGGGTGGTCTATGGCTACACCTTC. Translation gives CASYPGTGVVYGYTF.

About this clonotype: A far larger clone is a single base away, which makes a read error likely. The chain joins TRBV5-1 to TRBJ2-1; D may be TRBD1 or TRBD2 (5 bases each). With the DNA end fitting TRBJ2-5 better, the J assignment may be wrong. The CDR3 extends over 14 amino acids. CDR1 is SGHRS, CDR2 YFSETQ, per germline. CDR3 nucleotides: TGCGCCAGCAGCTCTCCGGGACGGCAAGAGACCCAGTACTTC. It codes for CASSSPGRQETQYF.

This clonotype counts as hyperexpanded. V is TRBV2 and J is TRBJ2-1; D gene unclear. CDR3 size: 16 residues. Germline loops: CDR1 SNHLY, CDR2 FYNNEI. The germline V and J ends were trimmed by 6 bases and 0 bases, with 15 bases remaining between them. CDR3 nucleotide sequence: TGTGCCAGCAGGGAATCTCCGTATAGCTCCTACAATGAGCAGTTCTTC. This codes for CASRESPYSSYNEQFF. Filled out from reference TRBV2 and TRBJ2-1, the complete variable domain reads EPEVTQTPSHQVTQMGQEVILRCVPISNHLYFYWYRQILGQKVEFLVSFYNNEISEKSEIFDDQFSVERPDGSNFTLKIRSTKLEDSAMYFCASRESPYSSYNEQFFGPGTRLTVL.

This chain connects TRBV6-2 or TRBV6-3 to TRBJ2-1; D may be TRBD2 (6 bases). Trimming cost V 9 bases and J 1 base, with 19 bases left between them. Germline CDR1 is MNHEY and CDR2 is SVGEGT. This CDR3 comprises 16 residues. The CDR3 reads CASRPTIAVSYNEQFF. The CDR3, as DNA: TGTGCCAGTAGACCAACTATAGCGGTGTCCTACAATGAGCAGTTCTTC.

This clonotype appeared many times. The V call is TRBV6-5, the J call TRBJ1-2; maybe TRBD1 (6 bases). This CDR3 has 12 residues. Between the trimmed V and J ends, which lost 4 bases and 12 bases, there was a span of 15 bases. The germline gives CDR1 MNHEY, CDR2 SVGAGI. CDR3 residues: CASSWGASGDTF. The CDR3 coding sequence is TGTGCCAGCAGTTGGGGGGCTTCTGGTGACACCTTC.

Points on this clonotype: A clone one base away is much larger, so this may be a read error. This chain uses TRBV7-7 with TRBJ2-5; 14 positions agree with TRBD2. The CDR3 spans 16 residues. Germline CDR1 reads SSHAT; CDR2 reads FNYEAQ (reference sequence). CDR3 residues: CASSLGLAGGQETKYF. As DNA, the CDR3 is TGTGCCAGCAGCTTAGGACTAGCGGGAGGGCAAGAGACCAAGTACTTC. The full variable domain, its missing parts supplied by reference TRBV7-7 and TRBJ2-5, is GAGVSQSPRYKVTKRGQDVTLRCDPISSHATLYWYQQALGQGPEFLTYFNYEAQPDKSGLPSDRFSAERPEGSISTLTIQRTEQRDSAMYRCASSLGLAGGQETKYFGPGTRLLVL.

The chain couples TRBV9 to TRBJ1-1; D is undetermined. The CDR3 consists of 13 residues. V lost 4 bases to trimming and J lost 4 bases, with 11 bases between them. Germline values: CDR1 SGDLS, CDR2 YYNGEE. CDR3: CASSFHGSTEAFF. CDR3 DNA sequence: TGTGCCAGCAGCTTTCATGGTTCCACTGAAGCTTTCTTT.